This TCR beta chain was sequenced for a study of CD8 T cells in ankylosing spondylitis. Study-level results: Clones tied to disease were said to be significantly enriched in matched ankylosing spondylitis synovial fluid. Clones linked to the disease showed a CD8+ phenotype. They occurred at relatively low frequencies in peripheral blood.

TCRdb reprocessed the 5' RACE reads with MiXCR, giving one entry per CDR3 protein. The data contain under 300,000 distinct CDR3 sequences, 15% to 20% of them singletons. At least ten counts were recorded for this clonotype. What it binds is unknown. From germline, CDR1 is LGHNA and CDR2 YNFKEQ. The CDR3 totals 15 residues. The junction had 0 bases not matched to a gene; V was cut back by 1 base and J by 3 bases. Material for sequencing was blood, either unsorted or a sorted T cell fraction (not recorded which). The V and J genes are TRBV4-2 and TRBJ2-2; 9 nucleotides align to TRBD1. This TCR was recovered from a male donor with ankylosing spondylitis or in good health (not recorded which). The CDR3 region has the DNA TGTGCCAGCAGCCAAGGACAGGGGGACACCGGGGAGCTGTTTTTT. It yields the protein CASSQGQGDTGELFF.